Reported below is one T cell receptor (beta chain). This specimen belongs to a study of blood T cell repertoires in COVID-19. The assay was immunoSEQ multiplex PCR, and TCRdb's table has in-frame clones only and misses some. The sample lists fewer than 250,000 clones; roughly 83% were seen once. V shed 4 bases, J shed 7 bases, and the junction held 10 bases outside the gene matches. The CDR3 totals 15 residues. Germline lookup yields CDR1 SGHAT and CDR2 FQNNGV. V and J are TRBV11-2 and TRBJ2-7; 10 bases line up with TRBD1. This receptor was taken from a woman aged 65 to 85 with active or convalescent COVID-19. The sequencing sample was made of peripheral blood. Here the CDR3 reads CASSWRTGGGREQYF. As DNA, the CDR3 is TGTGCCAGCAGCTGGAGGACAGGGGGAGGCCGGGAGCAGTACTTC. The complete variable domain, with remaining parts taken from reference TRBV11-2 and TRBJ2-7, reads EAGVAQSPRYKIIEKRQSVAFWCNPISGHATLYWYQQILGQGPKLLIQFQNNGVVDDSQLPKDRFSAERLKGVDSTLKIQPAKLEDSAVYLCASSWRTGGGREQYFGPGTRLTVT.